These 28 T cell receptor beta chains were sequenced from one sample in a study of response to subunit inactivated influenza vaccine. TCRdb re-called the RT-PCR reads with MiXCR, one entry per CDR3 protein. The profile shows 500,000 to 550,000 distinct CDR3 sequences, roughly 7.6% of them singletons. Here the sequenced sample was PBMCs from blood, taken 23 to 25 months after vaccination. These receptors were obtained from a man between 50 and 75 years old who received an inactivated influenza vaccine.

This clonotype has just a few counts. The V gene is TRBV9, the J gene TRBJ2-3, with D possibly matching TRBD2 (7 bases). This CDR3 has 18 amino acids. From germline, CDR1 is SGDLS and CDR2 YYNGEE. The V gene lost 5 bases and the J gene lost 0 bases, with 22 bases spanning the gap. The CDR3 DNA reads TGTGCCAGCAGTCGCGGGAGTAGGGGGGGATCTAGCACAGATACGCAGTATTTT. It specifies CASSRGSRGGSSTDTQYF.

This chain uses TRBV5-1 with TRBJ1-1, with a weak D call TRBD1 (6 bases). The V end was cut by 3 bases, the J end by 3 bases, with 15 bases between. The CDR3 has 15 amino acids. CDR1 is SGHRS, CDR2 YFSETQ, per germline. CDR3 in amino acids: CASSSMGGADTEAFF. The CDR3 DNA follows: TGCGCCAGCAGCTCGATGGGGGGGGCAGACACTGAAGCTTTCTTT.

The chain carries TRBV7-9 and TRBJ1-2, with 11 bases lining up with TRBD1. This CDR3 comprises 16 residues. The junction had 9 bases not matched to a gene; V was cut back by 4 bases and J by 5 bases. CDR1 is SEHNR, CDR2 FQNEAQ, per germline (reference sequence). The CDR3 nucleotides are TGTGCCAGCAGCTCAGTTTCCGGGACAGGGGGGTATGGCTACACCTTC. Protein sequence: CASSSVSGTGGYGYTF.

V and J are TRBV7-8 and TRBJ2-1, with D hard to call. The CDR3 runs to 16 residues. Per germline, CDR1 SGHVS and CDR2 FQNEAQ. Trimming took off 1 base at V and 8 bases at J, with 18 bases between the two ends. The DNA for the CDR3 is TGTGCCAGCAGCTTAGGGCGTCCTGGCCTGACGCATGAGCAGTTCTTC. It is translated as CASSLGRPGLTHEQFF.

This chain connects TRBV4-2 to TRBJ2-7, with D perhaps TRBD2 (5 bases). From germline, CDR1 is LGHNA and CDR2 YNFKEQ. CDR3 length: 16 amino acids. The ends were cut back, 0 bases at V and 1 base at J, with 13 bases in the middle. This CDR3 reads CASSQDSASPSYEQYF. The CDR3 nucleotides are TGTGCCAGCAGCCAAGATTCGGCTAGCCCATCCTACGAGCAGTACTTC.

This clonotype was counted many times. The V call is TRBV6-5, the J call TRBJ1-6, with TRBD1 matching over 7 bases. From germline, CDR1 is MNHEY and CDR2 SVGAGI. J lost 10 bases, V lost 2 bases, and 5 bases had no gene match. This CDR3 has 14 amino acids. This CDR3 reads CASSYMTGRSPLHF. The DNA of the CDR3 is TGTGCCAGCAGTTACATGACAGGGAGGTCACCCCTCCACTTT.

The table lists this clonotype with a few counts. V and J are TRBV9 and TRBJ2-3, with 7 positions matching TRBD2. Germline V lookup: CDR1 SGDLS, CDR2 YYNGEE. V was clipped by 0 bases and J by 3 bases; unmatched bases: 1. The CDR3 runs to 14 residues. The CDR3 sequence is CASSVVGGTDTQYF. CDR3 sequence (DNA): TGTGCCAGCAGCGTAGTGGGGGGGACAGATACGCAGTATTTT.

This clonotype occurred many times. This rearrangement joins TRBV7-2 to TRBJ2-7; D unclear. The CDR3 consists of 14 residues. V was trimmed by 5 bases and J by 2 bases, leaving 13 bases between them. Germline-derived CDR1 and CDR2 are SGHTA and FQGNSA. The CDR3 here is CASSPLNAPYEQYF. For the CDR3, the DNA is TGTGCCAGCAGCCCTCTTAACGCGCCCTACGAGCAGTACTTC. Using reference TRBV7-2 and TRBJ2-7 for the parts outside the CDR3, the full variable domain is GAGVSQSPSNKVTEKGKDVELRCDPISGHTALYWYRQSLGQGLEFLIYFQGNSAPDKSGLPSDRFSAERTGGSVSTLTIQRTQQEDSAVYLCASSPLNAPYEQYFGPGTRLTVT.

This clonotype was observed many times. The chain combines TRBV5-6 with TRBJ1-2, with 9 bases lining up with TRBD1. This CDR3 spans 16 amino acids. The junction had 13 bases not matched to a gene; V was cut back by 6 bases and J by 4 bases. Germline V lookup: CDR1 SGHDT, CDR2 YYEEEE. CDR3 loop: CASIDRSQGALYGYTF. In DNA, the CDR3 is TGTGCCAGCATCGACCGGTCACAGGGGGCTCTCTATGGCTACACCTTC.

In this sample, this clonotype turned up a few times. V and J are TRBV4-2 and TRBJ2-5; tentative D call: TRBD2 (5 bases). The V gene lost 5 bases and the J gene lost 2 bases, with 12 bases spanning the gap. Per germline, CDR1 LGHNA and CDR2 YNFKEQ. The CDR3 is made up of 14 amino acids. CDR3 sequence reads: CASSTAGSQETQYF. For the CDR3, the DNA is TGTGCCAGCAGCACTGCGGGCAGTCAAGAGACCCAGTACTTC.

This clonotype was seen just once. The CDR3 does not end in the conserved phenylalanine or tryptophan, so this is likely a read error. The rearrangement links TRBV12-3 or TRBV12-4 to TRBJ1-4, with 8 nucleotides matching TRBD1. V gave up 10 bases and J gave up 8 bases; unmatched junction bases: 12. This CDR3 is 14 amino acids long. In nucleotides, the CDR3 is TGTGCCACCCAAACGACAGGGGTGCGGGAAAAACTGTTTTTA. Protein product: CATQTTGVREKLFL.

The chain uses TRBV12-3 or TRBV12-4 and TRBJ2-3; a weak D match, TRBD1 (6 bases). The CDR3 is made up of 16 amino acids. Trimming took 6 bases from V and 0 from J, leaving 16 bases between them. CDR3 region: CASRPNRALSTDTQYF. CDR3 nucleotide sequence: TGTGCCAGCAGACCAAACAGGGCTCTTAGCACAGATACGCAGTATTTT.

This clonotype turned up a few times. This chain uses TRBV27 with TRBJ2-3; 8 bases align to TRBD1. J was trimmed by 1 base and V by 7 bases; bases with no gene match: 16. CDR3 length: 18 amino acids. Germline lookup yields CDR1 MNHEY and CDR2 SMNVEV (reference sequence). DNA of the CDR3: TGTGCCAGCACCCTGCGGGCCCCGGCGACAGGGGGCACAGATACGCAGTATTTT. Its protein product is CASTLRAPATGGTDTQYF.

The gene calls are TRBV29-1 and TRBJ1-1; the D gene is possibly TRBD1 (6 bases). This CDR3 comprises 11 residues. V lost 5 bases to trimming and J lost 7 bases, with 11 bases between them. Germline V gene lookup returns CDR1 SQVTM and CDR2 ANQGSEA. The DNA for the CDR3 is TGCAGCGTTCGGGGGGCACTTGAAGCTTTCTTT. Its translation: CSVRGALEAFF.

This clonotype was seen a few times. J is TRBJ2-7 and V is TRBV7-2, with unresolved D. Trimming took 3 bases from V and 3 from J, leaving 18 bases between them. Germline values: CDR1 SGHTA, CDR2 FQGNSA. This CDR3 is built from 16 residues. Written as DNA, the CDR3 is TGTGCCAGCAGCTTTTCGGAAGCAGGTGGTAACTACGAGCAGTACTTC. Translation gives CASSFSEAGGNYEQYF.

The chain combines TRBV15 with TRBJ2-6, with unresolved D. Germline CDR1 LNHNV, CDR2 YYDKDF (reference sequence). This CDR3 contains 15 residues. The V end was cut by 4 bases, the J end by 2 bases, with 9 bases between. CDR3 sequence (DNA): TGTGCCACCAGCACTAGGGTTGCTGGGGCCAACGTCCTGACTTTC. Amino acids: CATSTRVAGANVLTF.

The J gene is TRBJ2-1, the V gene TRBV19, with 9 bases identical to TRBD2. The V segment lost 4 bases and the J segment 7 bases; nucleotides outside the gene matches: 8. The CDR3 runs to 15 residues. CDR1 and CDR2 (germline): LNHDA, SQIVND (reference sequence). The CDR3 is CASSTAGGLSNEQFF. CDR3 bases: TGTGCCAGTAGTACCGCGGGGGGGCTCAGTAATGAGCAGTTCTTC.

In its sample, this clonotype was seen a few times. This chain links TRBV4-2 with TRBJ2-7; 8 nucleotides match TRBD1. CDR3 length: 15 residues. The V gene's germline CDR1 is LGHNA and CDR2 YNFKEQ. V shed 0 bases, J shed 5 bases, and the junction held 6 bases outside the gene matches. The CDR3 reads CASSQELRGLNEQYF. The DNA for the CDR3 is TGTGCCAGCAGCCAAGAACTCAGGGGGCTGAACGAGCAGTACTTC.

The V call is TRBV5-1, the J call TRBJ2-1; 7 bases map to TRBD2. Trimming removed 4 bases from V and 5 bases from J; junction bases left unmatched: 6. The germline CDR1 and CDR2 sequences are SGHRS and YFSETQ. CDR3 length equals 14 residues. The CDR3 loop is CASSNPSGHNEQFF. For the CDR3, the DNA is TGCGCCAGCAGCAATCCTAGCGGACACAATGAGCAGTTCTTC. The full variable domain, with the rest looked up from reference TRBV5-1 and TRBJ2-1, is KAGVTQTPRYLIKTRGQQVTLSCSPISGHRSVSWYQQTPGQGLQFLFEYFSETQRNKGNFPGRFSGRQFSNSRSEMNVSTLELGDSALYLCASSNPSGHNEQFFGPGTRLTVL.

This clonotype has only a few counts. J is TRBJ1-1 and V is TRBV6-2 or TRBV6-3; D is possibly TRBD1 (5 bases). There are 15 residues in the CDR3. Germline values: CDR1 MNHEY, CDR2 SVGEGT. Trimming removed 5 bases from V and 1 base from J, with 14 bases in between. The CDR3 is CASSPSGTANTEAFF. In DNA form, the CDR3 reads TGTGCCAGCAGTCCCTCCGGGACGGCGAACACTGAAGCTTTCTTT.

CDR3 DNA: TGTGCCAGCAGCCCAACACAGGGTTCCTACGAGCAGTACTTC. Translation: CASSPTQGSYEQYF. The chain uses TRBV11-2 and TRBJ2-7; perhaps TRBD1 as D (6 bases). Germline V gene lookup returns CDR1 SGHAT and CDR2 FQNNGV. V dropped 5 bases and J dropped 1 base, with 12 bases sitting between them. The length of the CDR3 is 14 residues.

This clonotype turned up a few times. The CDR3 loop reads CASSFSSSLTDTQYF. The CDR3, as DNA: TGTGCCAGCAGTTTCAGCAGTTCGCTCACAGATACGCAGTATTTT. V usage is TRBV27 and J usage is TRBJ2-3; D is uncertain. CDR1 and CDR2 from the germline V gene are MNHEY and SMNVEV (reference sequence). The CDR3 is 15 amino acids. V shed 3 bases and J shed 2 bases, with 12 bases lying between them.

This clonotype turned up a few times. The CDR3 bases are TGCGCCAGCAGCCAAGTAGGGAGGCTAGGAGCTTTCTTT. Its protein is CASSQVGRLGAFF. This sequence joins TRBV4-3 and TRBJ1-1; no firm D call. The CDR3 extends over 13 amino acids. Trimming removed 1 base at V and 10 bases at J, with 13 bases between. Per germline, CDR1 LGHNA and CDR2 YSLEER.

This clonotype was counted only a few times. The J gene is TRBJ2-7, the V gene TRBV5-1; D is possibly TRBD2 (6 bases). Germline V gives CDR1 SGHRS, CDR2 YFSETQ. CDR3 length equals 15 residues. The V end lost 2 bases, the J end lost 3 bases, and 15 bases lay between the germline ends. The chain's CDR3 is CASSLGSGLYYEQYF. The CDR3 nucleotides read TGCGCCAGCAGCTTAGGGAGCGGGCTCTACTACGAGCAGTACTTC.

A note on this clonotype: Just one base apart from a much larger clone, this may be a read error. The chain couples TRBV4-3 to TRBJ1-4, with D unclear. CDR3 length equals 18 residues. Trimming took 0 bases from V and 4 from J, leaving 18 bases between them. In germline, CDR1 is LGHNA, CDR2 YSLEER. Here the CDR3 DNA reads TGCGCCAGCAGCCAAGAGGTGAGGAAGCCTTTTCTTAATGAAAAACTGTTTTTT. It codes for CASSQEVRKPFLNEKLFF.

This clonotype was observed a single time. V gene TRBV3-1 combines with J gene TRBJ2-5; 7 bases match TRBD2. J lost 5 bases, V lost 1 base, and 7 bases had no gene match. Germline CDR1 is LGHDT and CDR2 is YNNKEL (reference sequence). This CDR3 region has 15 residues. DNA for the CDR3: TGTGCCAGCAGCCAAGCTGCCGTAGCGGGTGAGACCCAGTACTTC. This sequence encodes CASSQAAVAGETQYF.

This clonotype was counted only a few times. This chain connects TRBV29-1 to TRBJ2-1; D is possibly TRBD1 or TRBD2 (5 bases each). This CDR3 region has 14 residues. With 7 bases removed from V and 8 bases from J, the gap between germline ends came to 21 bases. Germline V CDR1 and CDR2: SQVTM, ANQGSEA. The CDR3 reads CSAIPGTRVDEQFF. The CDR3 nucleotides are TGCAGCGCAATACCCGGGACCAGAGTCGATGAGCAGTTCTTC.

This clonotype was counted between two and nine times. This rearrangement joins TRBV4-3 to TRBJ2-2; 10 bases line up with TRBD2. This CDR3 region has 17 residues. The germline CDR1 and CDR2 sequences are LGHNA and YSLEER. Trimming took 3 bases from V and 3 from J; bases not matched to a gene: 7. CDR3 sequence reads: CASSQFRTSGDTGELFF. DNA for the CDR3: TGCGCCAGCAGCCAGTTTCGGACTAGCGGTGACACCGGGGAGCTGTTTTTT.